Following are 11 T cell receptor beta chains from one sample sequenced in a study of T cell responses to AZD1222 COVID-19 vaccine. Sequencing was performed with immunoSEQ multiplex PCR; in TCRdb, only in-frame clones are kept and a portion is missing. The sample yields 100,000 to 140,000 clones, roughly 87% seen once. The sequences come from peripheral blood, collected on day 0 of AZD1222 vaccination. The receptors were gathered from an adult in good health.

This clone was recorded only once. In DNA, the CDR3 is TGCGCCAGCAGCCCTCGGACAGGGGGCGAGCAGTACTTC. Its protein product is CASSPRTGGEQYF. This sequence joins TRBV10-2 and TRBJ2-7, with TRBD1 matching over 10 bases. Germline V lookup: CDR1 WSHSY, CDR2 SAAADI. CDR3 length: 13 amino acids. V lost 6 bases, J lost 6 bases, and 5 bases stayed unmatched.

J is TRBJ1-3 and V is TRBV3-1 (or the pseudogene TRBV3-2); D is unresolved. The CDR3 runs 13 residues. V was trimmed by 2 bases and J by 0 bases, leaving 2 bases between them. Per germline, CDR1 LGHDT and CDR2 YNNKEL (reference sequence). CDR3 in DNA: TGTGCCAGCAGCCAAATCTCTGGAAACACCATATATTTT. This gives the protein CASSQISGNTIYF.

The V gene is TRBV4-2, the J gene TRBJ1-1, with D possibly being TRBD1 (6 bases). This CDR3 spans 14 amino acids. Deletions cut 3 bases from V and 8 bases from J, with 16 bases between. The V gene's germline CDR1 is LGHNA and CDR2 YNFKEQ. In DNA, the CDR3 is TGTGCCAGCAGCCAGTTTACGGGGGGGGCCGAAGCTTTCTTT. Residues: CASSQFTGGAEAFF.

The chain carries TRBV7-8 and TRBJ2-5, with TRBD1 matching 7 bases. The CDR3 spans 14 residues. Losses at the gene ends were 10 bases for V and 3 bases for J; bases not matched to a gene: 11. The V gene's germline CDR1 is SGHVS and CDR2 FQNEAQ. The CDR3 spells CATKPGTEKETQYF. DNA for the CDR3: TGTGCCACCAAACCTGGGACAGAGAAAGAGACCCAGTACTTC.

The chain couples TRBV5-1 to TRBJ2-3; 7 bases fit TRBD1. CDR3 length: 16 amino acids. Losses at the gene ends were 4 bases for V and 1 base for J; bases not matched to a gene: 9. Germline CDR1 reads SGHRS; CDR2 reads YFSETQ. Here the CDR3 reads CASSPNYRGGTDTQYF. The CDR3 bases are TGCGCCAGCAGCCCTAACTACAGGGGCGGCACAGATACGCAGTATTTT.

This chain uses TRBV7-8 with TRBJ1-1; D unclear. The germline V and J ends were trimmed by 3 bases and 4 bases, with 12 bases remaining between them. Looked up from germline, CDR1 is SGHVS and CDR2 is FQNEAQ. This CDR3 is 14 amino acids long. The CDR3 is CASSFAVLSTEAFF. For the CDR3, the DNA is TGTGCCAGCAGCTTTGCAGTCTTAAGCACTGAAGCTTTCTTT. The whole variable domain, remainder taken from reference TRBV7-8 and TRBJ1-1, is GAGVSQSPRYKVAKRGQDVALRCDPISGHVSLFWYQQALGQGPEFLTYFQNEAQLDKSGLPSDRFFAERPEGSVSTLKIQRTQQEDSAVYLCASSFAVLSTEAFFGQGTRLTVV.

The V gene is TRBV5-8, the J gene TRBJ1-2, with D hard to call. Germline lookup yields CDR1 SGHTS and CDR2 YDEGEE. CDR3 length: 15 amino acids. With 0 bases removed from V and 1 base from J, the gap between germline ends came to 10 bases. The CDR3 region has the DNA TGTGCCAGCAGCTTGGTTGAGGGATTTAACTATGGCTACACCTTC. Amino acids: CASSLVEGFNYGYTF.

The J gene is TRBJ2-1, the V gene TRBV7-2, with TRBD2 matching 8 bases. Trimming removed 4 bases from V and 6 bases from J; junction bases left unmatched: 2. Germline CDR1 and CDR2: SGHTA and FQGNSA. This CDR3 contains 13 residues. The CDR3 DNA reads TGTGCCAGCAGCTCGGGGGGGATCAATGAGCAGTTCTTC. This codes for CASSSGGINEQFF.

The CDR3 nucleotides read TGTGCCAGCAGCCTTGCTCCCGGGACAGCTAATTCACCCCTCCACTTT. Residues: CASSLAPGTANSPLHF. The chain links TRBV28 to TRBJ1-6; TRBD1 aligns across 7 bases. Germline V gives CDR1 MDHEN, CDR2 SYDVKM. Trimming removed 6 bases from V and 6 bases from J; junction bases left unmatched: 11. CDR3 size: 16 residues.

The V call is TRBV12-3 or TRBV12-4, the J call TRBJ2-1; possibly TRBD1 for D (6 bases). This CDR3 spans 13 amino acids. Trimming shortened V by 3 bases and J by 12 bases, and 15 bases separated the two germline ends. The DNA of the CDR3 is TGTGCCAGCAGTTTGGGGACATTCGTAGCGCAGTTCTTC. It specifies CASSLGTFVAQFF.

The V and J genes are TRBV27 and TRBJ2-1; D is unresolved. Germline CDR1 reads MNHEY; CDR2 reads SMNVEV (reference sequence). The V end lost 5 bases, the J end lost 0 bases, and 11 bases lay between the germline ends. CDR3 size: 15 residues. CDR3 loop: CASSIDPRSYNEQFF. The CDR3 nucleotides are TGTGCCAGCAGTATAGATCCCCGCTCCTACAATGAGCAGTTCTTC.